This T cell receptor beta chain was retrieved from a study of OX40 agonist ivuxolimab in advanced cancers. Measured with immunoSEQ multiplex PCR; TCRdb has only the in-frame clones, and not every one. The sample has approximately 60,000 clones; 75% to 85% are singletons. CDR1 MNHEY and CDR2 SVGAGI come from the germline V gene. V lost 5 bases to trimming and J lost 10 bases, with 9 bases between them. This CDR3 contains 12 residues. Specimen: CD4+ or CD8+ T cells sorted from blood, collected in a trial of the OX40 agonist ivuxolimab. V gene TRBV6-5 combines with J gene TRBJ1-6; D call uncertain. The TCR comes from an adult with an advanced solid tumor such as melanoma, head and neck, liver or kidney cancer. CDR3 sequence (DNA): TGTGCCAGCAGTGAAACGGAGTCACCCCTCCACTTT. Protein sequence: CASSETESPLHF.